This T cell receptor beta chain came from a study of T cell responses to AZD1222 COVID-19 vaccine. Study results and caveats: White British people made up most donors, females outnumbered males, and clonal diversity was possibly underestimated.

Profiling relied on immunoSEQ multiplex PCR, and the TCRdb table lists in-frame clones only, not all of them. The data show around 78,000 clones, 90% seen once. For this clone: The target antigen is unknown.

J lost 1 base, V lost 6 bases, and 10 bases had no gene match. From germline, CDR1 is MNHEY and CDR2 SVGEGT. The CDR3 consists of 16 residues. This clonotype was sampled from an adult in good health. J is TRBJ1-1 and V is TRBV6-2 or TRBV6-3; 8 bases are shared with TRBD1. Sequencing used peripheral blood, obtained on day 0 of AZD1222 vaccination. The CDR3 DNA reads TGTGCCAGCAGCTTGGGACAGGCGAAACCGAACACTGAAGCTTTCTTT. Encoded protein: CASSLGQAKPNTEAFF.